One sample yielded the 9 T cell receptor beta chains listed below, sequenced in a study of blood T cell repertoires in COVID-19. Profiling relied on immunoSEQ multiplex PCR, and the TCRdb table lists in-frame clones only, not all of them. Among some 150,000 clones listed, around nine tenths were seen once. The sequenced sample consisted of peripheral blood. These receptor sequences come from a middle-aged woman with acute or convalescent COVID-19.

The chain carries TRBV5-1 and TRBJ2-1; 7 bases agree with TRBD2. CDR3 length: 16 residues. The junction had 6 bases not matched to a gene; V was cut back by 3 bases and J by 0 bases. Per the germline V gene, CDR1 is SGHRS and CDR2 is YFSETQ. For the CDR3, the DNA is TGCGCCAGCAGCTGGGGGGGAGCGAGCTCCTACAATGAGCAGTTCTTC. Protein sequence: CASSWGGASSYNEQFF.

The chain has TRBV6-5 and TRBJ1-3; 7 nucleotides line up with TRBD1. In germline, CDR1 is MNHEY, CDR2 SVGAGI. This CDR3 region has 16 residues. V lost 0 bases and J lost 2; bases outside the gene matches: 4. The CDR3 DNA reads TGTGCCAGCAGTTACTCGACTACAGGGGCTGGAAACACCATATATTTT. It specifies CASSYSTTGAGNTIYF.

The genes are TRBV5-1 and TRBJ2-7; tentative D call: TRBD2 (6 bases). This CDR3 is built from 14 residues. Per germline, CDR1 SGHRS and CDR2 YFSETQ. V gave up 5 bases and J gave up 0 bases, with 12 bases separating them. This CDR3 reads CASRVSGYSYEQYF. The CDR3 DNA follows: TGCGCCAGCAGGGTTAGCGGATACTCCTACGAGCAGTACTTC.

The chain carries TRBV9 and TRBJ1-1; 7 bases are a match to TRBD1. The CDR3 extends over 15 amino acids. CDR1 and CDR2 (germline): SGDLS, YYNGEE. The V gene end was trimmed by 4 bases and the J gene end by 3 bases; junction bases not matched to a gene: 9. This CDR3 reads CASSTRVDRDTEAFF. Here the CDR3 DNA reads TGTGCCAGCAGCACCCGCGTTGACAGGGACACTGAAGCTTTCTTT.

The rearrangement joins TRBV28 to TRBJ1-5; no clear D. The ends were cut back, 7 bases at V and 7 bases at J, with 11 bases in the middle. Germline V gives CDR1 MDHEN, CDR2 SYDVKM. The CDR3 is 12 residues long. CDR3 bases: TGTGCCAGCACCTTGGTCGGGCAGCCCCAGCATTTT. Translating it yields CASTLVGQPQHF.

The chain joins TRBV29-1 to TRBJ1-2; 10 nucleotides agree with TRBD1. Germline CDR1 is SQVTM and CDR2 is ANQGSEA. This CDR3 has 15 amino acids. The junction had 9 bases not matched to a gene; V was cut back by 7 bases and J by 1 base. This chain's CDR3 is CSAREGTGVNYGYTF. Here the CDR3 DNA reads TGCAGCGCCCGGGAGGGGACAGGGGTTAACTATGGCTACACCTTC.

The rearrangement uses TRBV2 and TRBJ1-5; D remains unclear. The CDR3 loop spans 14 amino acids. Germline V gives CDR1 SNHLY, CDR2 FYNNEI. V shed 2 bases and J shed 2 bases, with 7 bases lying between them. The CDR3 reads CASSETTGNQPQHF. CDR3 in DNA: TGTGCCAGCAGTGAAACTACTGGCAATCAGCCCCAGCATTTT.

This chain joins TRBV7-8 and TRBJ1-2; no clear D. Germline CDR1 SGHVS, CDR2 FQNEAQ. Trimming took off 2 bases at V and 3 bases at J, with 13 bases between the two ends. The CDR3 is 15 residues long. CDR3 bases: TGTGCCAGCAGCTTAAATTGGGCGCTGGACTATGGCTACACCTTC. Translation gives CASSLNWALDYGYTF.

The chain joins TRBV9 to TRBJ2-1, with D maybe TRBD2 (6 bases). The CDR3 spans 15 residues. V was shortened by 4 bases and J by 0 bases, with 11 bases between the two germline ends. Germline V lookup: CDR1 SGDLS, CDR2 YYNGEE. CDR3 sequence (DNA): TGTGCCAGCAGCACGGGGGTAAGCTCCTACAATGAGCAGTTCTTC. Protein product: CASSTGVSSYNEQFF.